A single sample gave rise to the 20 T cell receptor beta chains below, sequenced in a study of blood T cell repertoires in COVID-19. Profiled with immunoSEQ multiplex PCR; TCRdb holds only in-frame clones, not every one. The table records 250,000 to 350,000 clones, around 90% of them present only once. The sequenced sample was peripheral blood. The source is a man between 18 and 35 years old who had recovered from COVID-19.

The rearrangement joins TRBV6-4 to TRBJ1-2; TRBD1 agrees at 8 bases. The length of the CDR3 is 16 residues. The V and J ends lost 1 base and 8 bases, in that order; junction bases with no gene match: 12. Germline values: CDR1 MRHNA, CDR2 SNTAGT. The CDR3 region is CASSDYPTGARRGYTF. In DNA form, the CDR3 reads TGTGCCAGCAGTGACTACCCGACAGGGGCTAGGCGAGGCTACACCTTC.

The J gene is TRBJ2-5, the V gene TRBV11-3; D is undetermined. This CDR3 region has 13 residues. The V and J ends lost 1 base and 4 bases respectively, with 7 bases between them. From germline, CDR1 is SGHNT and CDR2 YENEEA. CDR3 protein: CASSLGGGETQYF. CDR3 nucleotide sequence: TGTGCCAGCAGCTTAGGCGGCGGAGAGACCCAGTACTTC.

The chain has TRBV30 and TRBJ1-2; a possible D gene is TRBD1 (6 bases). V gave up 4 bases and J gave up 8 bases, with 14 bases separating them. Germline V lookup: CDR1 GTSNPN, CDR2 SVGIG (reference sequence). This CDR3 region has 12 residues. CDR3 protein: CAWTQGPWGYTF. CDR3 DNA: TGTGCCTGGACGCAGGGGCCTTGGGGCTACACCTTC. The complete variable domain, with remaining parts taken from reference TRBV30 and TRBJ1-2, reads SQTIHQWPATLVQPVGSPLSLECTVEGTSNPNLYWYRQAAGRGLQLLFYSVGIGQISSEVPQNLSASRPQDRQFILSSKKLLLSDSGFYLCAWTQGPWGYTFGSGTRLTVV.

The CDR3 DNA sequence: TGTGCCACCGGACTAGCGGGCATAGATACGCAGTATTTT. Translating gives CATGLAGIDTQYF. The chain couples TRBV25-1 to TRBJ2-3; TRBD2 matches 11 bases. Trimming removed 10 bases from V and 5 bases from J; junction bases left unmatched: 5. CDR1 and CDR2 (germline): MGHDK, SYGVNS. The CDR3 sequence is 13 residues long.

The genes are TRBV18 and TRBJ1-1; D possibly corresponds to TRBD1 (5 bases). Looked up from germline, CDR1 is KGHSH and CDR2 is LQKENI. With 5 bases removed from V and 3 bases from J, the gap between germline ends came to 16 bases. The CDR3 has 15 amino acids. The CDR3 sequence is CASSLTGTSDTEAFF. Here the CDR3 DNA reads TGTGCCAGCTCATTAACCGGGACTTCCGACACTGAAGCTTTCTTT. Drawing the rest from reference TRBV18 and TRBJ1-1, the complete variable domain is NAGVMQNPRHLVRRRGQEARLRCSPMKGHSHVYWYRQLPEEGLKFMVYLQKENIIDESGMPKERFSAEFPKEGPSILRIQQVVRGDSAAYFCASSLTGTSDTEAFFGQGTRLTVV.

This chain joins TRBV7-9 and TRBJ1-2; TRBD1 is a possible D gene (6 bases). Per the germline V gene, CDR1 is SEHNR and CDR2 is FQNEAQ (reference sequence). The CDR3 runs to 15 residues. Trimming removed 4 bases at V and 4 bases at J, with 16 bases between. CDR3 in amino acids: CASSWTEINTYGYTF. CDR3 nucleotide sequence: TGTGCCAGCAGCTGGACAGAGATAAATACCTATGGCTACACCTTC.

This chain uses TRBV27 with TRBJ1-1, with D hard to call. The CDR3 has 13 amino acids. Germline V gene data show CDR1 as MNHEY and CDR2 as SMNVEV (reference sequence). V gave up 4 bases and J gave up 5 bases, with 11 bases separating them. The CDR3 loop is CASSSGVKTEAFF. CDR3 nucleotide sequence: TGTGCCAGCAGTTCCGGGGTTAAAACTGAAGCTTTCTTT.

The CDR3 here is CASTMGQDSSYEQYF. CDR3 in DNA: TGTGCCAGCACAATGGGGCAGGACAGCTCCTACGAGCAGTACTTC. The rearrangement joins TRBV7-6 to TRBJ2-7; TRBD1 might be the D (6 bases). Trimming left V 7 bases short and J 0 bases short, with 16 bases between. The CDR3 is 15 amino acids. Germline values: CDR1 SGHVS, CDR2 FNYEAQ.

The chain recombines TRBV27 with TRBJ1-1; 12 bases fit TRBD1. Germline trimming cut 4 bases from V and 5 bases from J; bases unmatched to any gene: 5. The CDR3 loop spans 15 amino acids. Germline lookup yields CDR1 MNHEY and CDR2 SMNVEV (reference sequence). The chain's CDR3 is CASSWGGQGATEAFF. The CDR3 DNA follows: TGTGCCAGCAGTTGGGGGGGACAGGGGGCAACTGAAGCTTTCTTT.

This clone was detected once. The chain joins TRBV6-6 to TRBJ2-7; D is undetermined. V dropped 5 bases and J dropped 0 bases, with 14 bases sitting between them. Germline V gene data show CDR1 as MNHNY and CDR2 as SVGAGI (reference sequence). CDR3 length: 15 amino acids. CDR3 in DNA: TGTGCCAGCAGTCTCCCTGTGAGCACCTCCTACGAGCAGTACTTC. This encodes CASSLPVSTSYEQYF.

This rearrangement joins TRBV5-1 to TRBJ2-2, with TRBD2 identical over 8 bases. With 0 bases clipped from V and 7 bases from J, the junction kept 8 bases outside the gene matches. The germline V gene has CDR1 SGHRS and CDR2 YFSETQ. There are 16 residues in the CDR3. CDR3 in amino acids: CASSLDGTRLIGELFF. CDR3 in DNA: TGCGCCAGCAGCTTGGACGGGACTAGGTTGATCGGGGAGCTGTTTTTT. The complete variable domain, with remaining parts taken from reference TRBV5-1 and TRBJ2-2, reads KAGVTQTPRYLIKTRGQQVTLSCSPISGHRSVSWYQQTPGQGLQFLFEYFSETQRNKGNFPGRFSGRQFSNSRSEMNVSTLELGDSALYLCASSLDGTRLIGELFFGEGSRLTVL.

The genes are TRBV24-1 and TRBJ2-7, with 8 bases matching TRBD1. The CDR3 is made up of 13 amino acids. The germline V gene encodes CDR1 KGHDR and CDR2 SFDVKD. V was clipped by 4 bases and J by 6 bases; unmatched bases: 4. The CDR3 DNA is TGTGCCACCAGTGACGGACAGGGCACCGAGCAGTACTTC. Encoded protein: CATSDGQGTEQYF.

V usage is TRBV27 and J usage is TRBJ2-7; D might be TRBD2 (5 bases). There are 12 residues in the CDR3. V shed 8 bases and J shed 2 bases, with 10 bases lying between them. Germline loops: CDR1 MNHEY, CDR2 SMNVEV (reference sequence). DNA for the CDR3: TGTGCCAGCGGTCCGGGGACCTACGAGCAGTACTTC. Its translation is CASGPGTYEQYF.

This sequence joins TRBV2 and TRBJ2-1; 11 bases align to TRBD2. Germline lookup yields CDR1 SNHLY and CDR2 FYNNEI. The CDR3 is made up of 15 amino acids. V trimming: 6 bases; J trimming: 6 bases; junction bases outside the gene matches: 7. The CDR3 nucleotides are TGTGCCAGCAGCCCTCTAGCGGGAGGTTTCAATGAGCAGTTCTTC. This translates into CASSPLAGGFNEQFF. The full variable domain, in which reference TRBV2 and TRBJ2-1 provide the parts outside the CDR3, is EPEVTQTPSHQVTQMGQEVILRCVPISNHLYFYWYRQILGQKVEFLVSFYNNEISEKSEIFDDQFSVERPDGSNFTLKIRSTKLEDSAMYFCASSPLAGGFNEQFFGPGTRLTVL.

V is TRBV6-6 and J is TRBJ1-1; 9 bases fit TRBD1. Germline V gene data show CDR1 as MNHNY and CDR2 as SVGAGI (reference sequence). The length of the CDR3 is 14 residues. V lost 4 bases to trimming and J lost 1 base; unmatched junction nucleotides: 1. This chain's CDR3 is CASSLGQGNTEAFF. The CDR3 nucleotides are TGTGCCAGCAGTTTGGGACAGGGGAACACTGAAGCTTTCTTT.

This chain links TRBV2 with TRBJ2-7, with unresolved D. CDR1 and CDR2 (germline): SNHLY, FYNNEI. This CDR3 spans 13 amino acids. V was shortened by 0 bases and J by 6 bases, with 9 bases between the two germline ends. CDR3 in amino acids: CASSEALMAEQYF. The CDR3 bases are TGTGCCAGCAGTGAAGCGCTTATGGCCGAGCAGTACTTC.

The chain joins TRBV18 to TRBJ2-2, with D perhaps matching TRBD1 (6 bases). The CDR3 is 15 amino acids. Germline-derived CDR1 and CDR2 are KGHSH and LQKENI. Trimming took off 1 base at V and 7 bases at J, with 13 bases between the two ends. The CDR3 DNA reads TGTGCCAGCTCACCACACAGGGATGTTAACGGGGAGCTGTTTTTT. Translation: CASSPHRDVNGELFF.

This chain uses TRBV5-1 with TRBJ1-2; 7 positions agree with TRBD1. V lost 0 bases and J lost 5; bases outside the gene matches: 7. CDR3 length: 15 amino acids. Germline V gene data show CDR1 as SGHRS and CDR2 as YFSETQ. This chain's CDR3 is CASSLEAAGGYGYTF. DNA for the CDR3: TGCGCCAGCAGCTTGGAGGCAGCAGGGGGGTATGGCTACACCTTC.

This chain joins TRBV27 and TRBJ1-5; 11 nucleotides align to TRBD1. J gave up 6 bases and V 6 bases, and 4 bases lay outside the gene matches. Germline-derived CDR1 and CDR2 are MNHEY and SMNVEV (reference sequence). The CDR3 is 14 amino acids. The CDR3 loop is CASSSGQGAQPQHF. The CDR3 nucleotides read TGTGCCAGCAGCTCCGGACAGGGGGCTCAGCCCCAGCATTTT.

The chain links TRBV4-1 to TRBJ2-7; the match to TRBD2 covers 14 bases. V was pared by 0 bases and J by 6 bases, with 7 bases of the junction left unmatched. This CDR3 region has 17 residues. The germline V gene has CDR1 MGHRA and CDR2 YSYEKL. DNA of the CDR3: TGCGCCAGCAGCCAAGAAGGACTAGCGGGGGGTCGTCTCGAGCAGTACTTC. Translated: CASSQEGLAGGRLEQYF.